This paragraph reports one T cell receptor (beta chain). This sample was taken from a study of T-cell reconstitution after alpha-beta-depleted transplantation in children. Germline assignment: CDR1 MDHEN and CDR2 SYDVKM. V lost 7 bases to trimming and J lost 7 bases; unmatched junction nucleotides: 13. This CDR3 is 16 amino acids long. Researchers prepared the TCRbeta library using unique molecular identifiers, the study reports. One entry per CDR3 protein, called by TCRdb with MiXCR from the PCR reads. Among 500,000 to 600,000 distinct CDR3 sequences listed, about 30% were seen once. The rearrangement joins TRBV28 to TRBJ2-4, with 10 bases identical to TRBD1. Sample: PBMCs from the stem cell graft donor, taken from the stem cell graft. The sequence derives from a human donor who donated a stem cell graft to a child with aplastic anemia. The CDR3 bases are TGTGCCAGCACCCAGCTGAGACCGGGACAGGGGAACATTCAGTACTTC. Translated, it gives CASTQLRPGQGNIQYF.